A single sample is the source of the 10 T cell receptor beta chains below, sequenced in a study of cytomegalovirus exposure and HLA in healthy donors. The PCR made use of 60 Vbeta and 13 Jbeta primers. TCRdb keeps only in-frame clones here, not all; method: immunoSEQ multiplex PCR. The sample lists roughly 99,000 clones; roughly 80% were seen once. What was sequenced was PBMCs. The receptor source for this set is a man aged 25-45 years in good health and CMV-seronegative.

The V call is TRBV28, the J call TRBJ1-1, with D possibly TRBD1 on 5 matching bases. CDR1 MDHEN and CDR2 SYDVKM come from the germline V gene. The CDR3 contains 15 residues. Trimming shortened V by 5 bases and J by 1 base, and 14 bases separated the two germline ends. In nucleotides, the CDR3 is TGTGCCAGCAGTCCCCCCCGGGGGGGGAACACTGAAGCTTTCTTT. This encodes CASSPPRGGNTEAFF.

The chain is built from TRBV6-6 and TRBJ1-5; 9 positions agree with TRBD1. V dropped 6 bases and J dropped 5; count of bases not matched to a gene: 5. The CDR3 spans 14 residues. The V gene's germline CDR1 is MNHNY and CDR2 SVGAGI (reference sequence). CDR3 in amino acids: CASRRQGGDQPQHF. Here the CDR3 DNA reads TGTGCCAGCAGACGACAGGGGGGGGATCAGCCCCAGCATTTT.

About this clone itself: Other nucleotide sequences in the sample specify the same CDR3. The V gene is TRBV15, the J gene TRBJ1-1; TRBD1 is a possible D gene (5 bases). The CDR3 consists of 15 residues. V was pared by 1 base and J by 2 bases, with 11 bases between. CDR1 is LNHNV, CDR2 YYDKDF, per germline (reference sequence). The DNA of the CDR3 is TGTGCCACCAGCAGAGCTCCAGGGACTAACACTGAAGCTTTCTTT. Translating gives CATSRAPGTNTEAFF.

The gene calls are TRBV9 and TRBJ2-3; D unresolved. Germline lookup yields CDR1 SGDLS and CDR2 YYNGEE. The CDR3 totals 13 residues. With 3 bases removed from V and 6 bases from J, the gap between germline ends came to 11 bases. The CDR3 reads CASSAESVDTQYF. The CDR3 nucleotides read TGTGCCAGCAGCGCCGAGTCTGTGGATACGCAGTATTTT.

The CDR3, as DNA: TGTGCCTGGACTAGCCCGAACACCGGGGAGCTGTTTTTT. This encodes CAWTSPNTGELFF. V usage is TRBV30 and J usage is TRBJ2-2, with D possibly being TRBD2 (5 bases). The CDR3 is 13 amino acids. The germline V and J ends were trimmed by 4 bases and 0 bases, with 6 bases remaining between them. The germline V gene has CDR1 GTSNPN and CDR2 SVGIG (reference sequence). Drawing the rest from reference TRBV30 and TRBJ2-2, the complete variable domain is SQTIHQWPATLVQPVGSPLSLECTVEGTSNPNLYWYRQAAGRGLQLLFYSVGIGQISSEVPQNLSASRPQDRQFILSSKKLLLSDSGFYLCAWTSPNTGELFFGEGSRLTVL.

Concerning this clone: The junction does not match germline at one end; this may be a read error. The chain combines TRBV7-7 with TRBJ2-7; 10 bases agree with TRBD1. The germline V gene has CDR1 SSHAT and CDR2 FNYEAQ (reference sequence). The CDR3 has 15 residues. The CDR3 sequence: CASSLRGTGDYEQYF. The CDR3 nucleotides are TGTGCTAGCAGCTTGAGGGGGACAGGGGACTACGAGCAGTACTTC.

This sequence joins TRBV4-1 and TRBJ2-2, with a weak D call TRBD2 (6 bases). The V gene's germline CDR1 is MGHRA and CDR2 YSYEKL. The ends were cut back, 1 base at V and 4 bases at J, with 19 bases in the middle. The CDR3 sequence is 18 residues long. CDR3 amino acids: CASSQGGLARVGTGELFF. The CDR3 region has the DNA TGCGCCAGCAGCCAAGGGGGCCTAGCGAGAGTGGGCACCGGGGAGCTGTTTTTT.

The V and J genes are TRBV15 and TRBJ2-1; tentatively, D is TRBD2 (6 bases). The CDR3 loop spans 14 amino acids. Trimming cost V 3 bases and J 6 bases, with 12 bases left between them. In germline, CDR1 is LNHNV, CDR2 YYDKDF (reference sequence). The DNA for the CDR3 is TGTGCCACCAGCAGGGGGACTCGTAGCAATGAGCAGTTCTTC. Translating it yields CATSRGTRSNEQFF.

The J gene is TRBJ2-7, the V gene TRBV14, with TRBD2 matching over 7 bases. The CDR3 is 15 residues long. The V gene's germline CDR1 is SGHDN and CDR2 FVKESK. V was pared by 4 bases and J by 3 bases, with 9 bases of the junction left unmatched. The CDR3 bases are TGTGCCAGCAGCCCGGCGGGGCGGGAGCTCTACGAGCAGTACTTC. Encoded protein: CASSPAGRELYEQYF.

The V and J genes are TRBV6-5 and TRBJ2-2; TRBD1 is a possible D gene (6 bases). Trimming pared 2 bases from V and 6 bases from J, leaving 16 bases between. Per germline, CDR1 MNHEY and CDR2 SVGAGI. The CDR3 is made up of 16 amino acids. CDR3 coding DNA: TGTGCCAGCAGTTACAACAGGGAGTTCCCATCCGGGGAGCTGTTTTTT. It codes for CASSYNREFPSGELFF.